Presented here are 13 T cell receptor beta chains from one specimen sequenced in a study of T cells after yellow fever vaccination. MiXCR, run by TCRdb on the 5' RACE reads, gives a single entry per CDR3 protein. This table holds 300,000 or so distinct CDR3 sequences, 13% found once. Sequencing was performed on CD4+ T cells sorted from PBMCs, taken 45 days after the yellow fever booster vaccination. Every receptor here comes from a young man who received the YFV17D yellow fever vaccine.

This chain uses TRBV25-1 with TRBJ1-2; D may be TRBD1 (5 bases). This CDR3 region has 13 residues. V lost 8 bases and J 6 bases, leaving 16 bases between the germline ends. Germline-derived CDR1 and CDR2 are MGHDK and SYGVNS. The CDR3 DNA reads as TGTGCCAGCTCCAGCCAAGGGGTAGATGGCTACACCTTC. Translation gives CASSSQGVDGYTF.

In DNA form, the CDR3 reads TGTGCCAGCAGCTCGGGACTAACGAAGTCCAATGAGCAGTTCTTC. Its protein is CASSSGLTKSNEQFF. The chain links TRBV9 to TRBJ2-1, with 7 positions matching TRBD2. V dropped 4 bases and J dropped 6; count of bases not matched to a gene: 10. This CDR3 has 15 amino acids. Per the germline V gene, CDR1 is SGDLS and CDR2 is YYNGEE.

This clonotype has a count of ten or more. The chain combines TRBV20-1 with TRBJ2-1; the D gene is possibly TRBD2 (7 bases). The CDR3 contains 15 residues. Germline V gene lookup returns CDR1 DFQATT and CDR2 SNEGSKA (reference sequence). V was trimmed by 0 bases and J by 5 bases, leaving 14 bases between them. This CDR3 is CSARDLGGDDNEQFF. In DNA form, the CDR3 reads TGCAGTGCTAGAGATCTAGGGGGGGATGACAATGAGCAGTTCTTC.

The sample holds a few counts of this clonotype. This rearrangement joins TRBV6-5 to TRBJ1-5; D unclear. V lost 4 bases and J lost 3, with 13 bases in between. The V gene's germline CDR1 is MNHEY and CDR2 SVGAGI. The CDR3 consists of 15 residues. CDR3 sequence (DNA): TGTGCCAGCAGTTTCGTGGGGAAGGTCAATCAGCCCCAGCATTTT. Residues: CASSFVGKVNQPQHF.

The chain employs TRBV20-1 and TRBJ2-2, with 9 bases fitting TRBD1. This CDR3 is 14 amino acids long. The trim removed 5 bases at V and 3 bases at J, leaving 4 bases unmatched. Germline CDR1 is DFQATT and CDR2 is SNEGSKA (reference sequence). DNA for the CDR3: TGCAGTGCTGGGGACAGGGTACACACCGGGGAGCTGTTTTTT. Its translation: CSAGDRVHTGELFF.

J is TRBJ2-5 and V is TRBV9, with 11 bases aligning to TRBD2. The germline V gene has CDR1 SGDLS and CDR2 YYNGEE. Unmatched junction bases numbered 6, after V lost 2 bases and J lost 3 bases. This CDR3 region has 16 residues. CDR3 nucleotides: TGTGCCAGCAGCGTGGGACTAGCGGAAGGGGAAGAGACCCAGTACTTC. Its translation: CASSVGLAEGEETQYF.

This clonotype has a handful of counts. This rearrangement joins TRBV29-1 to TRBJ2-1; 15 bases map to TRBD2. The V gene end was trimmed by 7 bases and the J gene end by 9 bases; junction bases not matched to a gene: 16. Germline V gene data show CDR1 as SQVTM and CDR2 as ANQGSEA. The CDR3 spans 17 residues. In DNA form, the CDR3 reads TGCAGCGCCCCGGATTCCCGGACTAGCGGGAGGGCCTTTGAGCAGTTCTTC. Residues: CSAPDSRTSGRAFEQFF.

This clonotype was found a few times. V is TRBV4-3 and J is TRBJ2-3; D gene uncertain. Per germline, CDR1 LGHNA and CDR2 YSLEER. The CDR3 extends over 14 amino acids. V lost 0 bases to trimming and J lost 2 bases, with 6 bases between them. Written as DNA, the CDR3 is TGCGCCAGCAGCCAAGACAGAAACACAGATACGCAGTATTTT. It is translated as CASSQDRNTDTQYF.

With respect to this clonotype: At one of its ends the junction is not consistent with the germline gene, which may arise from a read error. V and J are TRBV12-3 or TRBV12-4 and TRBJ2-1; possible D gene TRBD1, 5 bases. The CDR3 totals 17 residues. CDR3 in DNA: TGTGCCAGCAGTTTAGCGCTCCGACAGTCCACCTCCAATGAGCAGTTATTC. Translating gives CASSLALRQSTSNEQLF.

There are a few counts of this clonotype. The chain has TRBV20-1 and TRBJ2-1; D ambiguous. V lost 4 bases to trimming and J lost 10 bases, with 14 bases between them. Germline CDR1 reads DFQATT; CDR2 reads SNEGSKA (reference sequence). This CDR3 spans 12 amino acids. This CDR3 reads CSATTPLREQFF. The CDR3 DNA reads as TGCAGTGCTACAACTCCACTCCGGGAGCAGTTCTTC.

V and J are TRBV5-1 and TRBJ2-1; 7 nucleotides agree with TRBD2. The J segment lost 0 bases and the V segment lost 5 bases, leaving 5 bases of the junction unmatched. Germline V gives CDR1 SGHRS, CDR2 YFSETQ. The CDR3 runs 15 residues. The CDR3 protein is CASRAGGSSYNEQFF. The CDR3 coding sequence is TGCGCCAGCAGAGCGGGCGGGAGCTCCTACAATGAGCAGTTCTTC.

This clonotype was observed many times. The CDR3 coding sequence is TGTGCCAGCAGCCCGACTAGCACGGGGTCAGAGACCCAGTACTTC. Translating it yields CASSPTSTGSETQYF. The rearrangement joins TRBV7-9 to TRBJ2-5; TRBD2 agrees at 7 bases. The trim removed 5 bases at V and 4 bases at J, leaving 10 bases unmatched. The CDR3 is 15 residues long. Germline assignment: CDR1 SEHNR and CDR2 FQNEAQ (reference sequence).

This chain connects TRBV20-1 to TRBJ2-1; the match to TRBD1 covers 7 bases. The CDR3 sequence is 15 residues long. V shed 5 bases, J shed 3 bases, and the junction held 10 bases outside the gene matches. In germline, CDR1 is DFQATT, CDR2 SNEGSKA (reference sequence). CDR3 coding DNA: TGCAGTGCTCGAGGGGGCCGCACTAACTACAATGAGCAGTTCTTC. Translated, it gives CSARGGRTNYNEQFF.